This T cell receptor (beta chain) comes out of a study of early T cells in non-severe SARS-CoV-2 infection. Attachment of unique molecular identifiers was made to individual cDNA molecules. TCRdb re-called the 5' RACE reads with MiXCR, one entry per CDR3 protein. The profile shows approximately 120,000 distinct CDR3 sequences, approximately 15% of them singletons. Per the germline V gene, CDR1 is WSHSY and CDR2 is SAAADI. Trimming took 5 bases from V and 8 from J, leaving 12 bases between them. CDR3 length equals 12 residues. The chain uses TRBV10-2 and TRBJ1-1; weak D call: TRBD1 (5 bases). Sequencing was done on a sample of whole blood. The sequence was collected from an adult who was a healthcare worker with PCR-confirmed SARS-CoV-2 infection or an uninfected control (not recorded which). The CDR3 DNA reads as TGCGCCAGCAGTATGAGGGGCGAGGAAGCTTTCTTT. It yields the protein CASSMRGEEAFF.